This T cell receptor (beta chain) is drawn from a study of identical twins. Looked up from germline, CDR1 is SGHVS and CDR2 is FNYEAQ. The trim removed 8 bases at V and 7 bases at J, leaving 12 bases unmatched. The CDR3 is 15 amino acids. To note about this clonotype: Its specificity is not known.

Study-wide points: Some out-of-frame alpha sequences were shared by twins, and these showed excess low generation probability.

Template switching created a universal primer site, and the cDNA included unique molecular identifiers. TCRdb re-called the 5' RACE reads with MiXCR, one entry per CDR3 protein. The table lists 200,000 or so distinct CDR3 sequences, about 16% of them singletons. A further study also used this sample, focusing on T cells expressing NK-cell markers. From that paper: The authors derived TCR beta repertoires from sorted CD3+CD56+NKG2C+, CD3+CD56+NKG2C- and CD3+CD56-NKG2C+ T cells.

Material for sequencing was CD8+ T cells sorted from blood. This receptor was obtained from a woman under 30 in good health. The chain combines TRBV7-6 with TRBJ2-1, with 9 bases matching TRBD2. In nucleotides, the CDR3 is TGTGCCAGCGCGATGGCGGGAGGGCTCATTAATGAGCAGTTCTTC. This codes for CASAMAGGLINEQFF. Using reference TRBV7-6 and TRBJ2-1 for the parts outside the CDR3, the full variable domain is GAGVSQSPRYKVTKRGQDVALRCDPISGHVSLYWYRQALGQGPEFLTYFNYEAQQDKSGLPNDRFSAERPEGSISTLTIQRTEQRDSAMYRCASAMAGGLINEQFFGPGTRLTVL.